This T cell receptor (beta chain) was captured in a study of blood T cell repertoires in COVID-19. Background on the study: The study drew acute and convalescent COVID-19 samples from the United States, Italy and Spain. In each case, the material was cDNA or gDNA derived from T cells, B-cell-depleted T cells, or PBMCs.

In the authors' methods: Reference gene primer amplification in the assay estimated nucleated cell counts. The protocol was immunoSEQ multiplex PCR, while the TCRdb copy is restricted to in-frame clones and leaves out a portion. The V and J calls and clone size are taken from that table; D and trimming were inferred from the DNA. In the table there are roughly 140,000 clones, more than 65% of which are singletons. CDR3 length equals 17 residues. Germline-derived CDR1 and CDR2 are MNHEY and SVGEGT. Losses at the gene ends were 6 bases for V and 7 bases for J; bases not matched to a gene: 16. This TCR was sampled from a woman in her forties or fifties with acute or convalescent COVID-19. The V gene is TRBV6-2 or TRBV6-3, the J gene TRBJ2-1, with 9 bases fitting TRBD2. Sequenced sample: peripheral blood. CDR3 sequence (DNA): TGTGCCAGCAGCCTAGAGTGGCGGGGGGGCTATGGTAATGAGCAGTTCTTC. Residues: CASSLEWRGGYGNEQFF.